This entry concerns a single TCR beta chain. Its antigen is undetermined. This specimen comes from a study of CD8+ T cells in alopecia areata. Broader study findings: Mice gave a clearer picture of TCR sharing than patients did, possibly for HLA-related reasons.

The CDR3 spans 11 residues. J lost 6 bases, V lost 7 bases, and 5 bases had no gene match. Per germline, CDR1 SQVTM and CDR2 ANQGSEA. RNA extraction and reverse transcription yielded cDNA as sequencing template. Profiled with immunoSEQ multiplex PCR; TCRdb holds only in-frame clones, not every one. The repertoire has approximately 150,000 clones, approximately 50% of them found once; the top ten carry roughly 0.9%. Sequenced here: CD4+ T cells sorted from blood, sampled at week 0. This TCR was sampled from a human donor with alopecia areata. V usage is TRBV29-1 and J usage is TRBJ2-7, with TRBD1 matching 8 bases. CDR3 sequence (DNA): TGCAGCGCCGCGACAGGGGCCGAGCAGTACTTC. Translating it yields CSAATGAEQYF.